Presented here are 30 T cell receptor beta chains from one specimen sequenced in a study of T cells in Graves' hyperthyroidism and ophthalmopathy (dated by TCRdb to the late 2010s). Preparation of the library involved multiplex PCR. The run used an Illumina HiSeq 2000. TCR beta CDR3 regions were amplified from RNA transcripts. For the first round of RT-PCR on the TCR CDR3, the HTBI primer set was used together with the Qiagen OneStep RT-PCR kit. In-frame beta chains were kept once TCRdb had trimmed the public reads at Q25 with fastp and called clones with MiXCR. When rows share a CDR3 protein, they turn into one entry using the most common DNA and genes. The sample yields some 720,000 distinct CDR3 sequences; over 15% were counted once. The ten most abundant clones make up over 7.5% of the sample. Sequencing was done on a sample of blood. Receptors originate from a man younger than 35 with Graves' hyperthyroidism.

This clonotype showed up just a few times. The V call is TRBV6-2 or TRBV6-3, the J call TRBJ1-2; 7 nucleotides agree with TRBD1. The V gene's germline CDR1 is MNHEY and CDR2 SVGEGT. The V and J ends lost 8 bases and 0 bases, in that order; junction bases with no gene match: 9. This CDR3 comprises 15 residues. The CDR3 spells CASGFWDRPNYGYTF. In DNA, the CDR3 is TGTGCCAGCGGATTTTGGGACAGACCTAACTATGGCTACACCTTC.

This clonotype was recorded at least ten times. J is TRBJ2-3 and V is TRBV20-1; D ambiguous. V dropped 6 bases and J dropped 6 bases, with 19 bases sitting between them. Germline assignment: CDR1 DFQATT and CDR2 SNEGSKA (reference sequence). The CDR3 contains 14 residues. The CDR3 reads CSAQGVGLRDTQYF. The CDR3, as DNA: TGCAGTGCCCAAGGTGTAGGGCTAAGGGATACGCAGTATTTT.

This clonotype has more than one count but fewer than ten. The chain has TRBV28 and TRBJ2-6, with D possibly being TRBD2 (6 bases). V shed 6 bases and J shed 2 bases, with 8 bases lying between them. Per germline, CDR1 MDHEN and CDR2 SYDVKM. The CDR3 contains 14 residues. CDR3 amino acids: CASRWGAGANVLTF. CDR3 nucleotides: TGTGCCAGCAGGTGGGGGGCTGGGGCCAACGTCCTGACTTTC.

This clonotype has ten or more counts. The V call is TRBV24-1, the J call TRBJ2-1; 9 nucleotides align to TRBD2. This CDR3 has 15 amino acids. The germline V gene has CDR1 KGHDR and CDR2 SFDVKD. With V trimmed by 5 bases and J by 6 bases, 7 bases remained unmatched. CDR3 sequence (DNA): TGTGCCACCAGTGCCCTGGGACTAGCAAGCAATGAGCAGTTCTTC. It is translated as CATSALGLASNEQFF.

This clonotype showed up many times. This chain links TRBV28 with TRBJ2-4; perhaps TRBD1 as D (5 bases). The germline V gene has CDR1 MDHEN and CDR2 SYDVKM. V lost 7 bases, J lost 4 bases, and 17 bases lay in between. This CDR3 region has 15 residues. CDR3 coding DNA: TGTGCCAGCACCCTAGGACACCCCCAAAAAAACATTCAGTACTTC. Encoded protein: CASTLGHPQKNIQYF.

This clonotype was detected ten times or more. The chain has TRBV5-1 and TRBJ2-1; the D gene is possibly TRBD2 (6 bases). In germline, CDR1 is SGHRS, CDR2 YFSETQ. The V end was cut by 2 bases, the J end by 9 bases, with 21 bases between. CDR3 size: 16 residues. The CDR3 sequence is CASSFGVGTSPREQFF. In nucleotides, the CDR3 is TGCGCCAGCAGCTTTGGGGTCGGGACTTCGCCGCGTGAGCAGTTCTTC. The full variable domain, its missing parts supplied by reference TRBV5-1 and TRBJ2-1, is KAGVTQTPRYLIKTRGQQVTLSCSPISGHRSVSWYQQTPGQGLQFLFEYFSETQRNKGNFPGRFSGRQFSNSRSEMNVSTLELGDSALYLCASSFGVGTSPREQFFGPGTRLTVL.

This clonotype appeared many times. CDR3 bases: TGTGCCAGCTCACCACCGGTCGCTTCCTACGAGCAGTACTTC. As protein: CASSPPVASYEQYF. This chain connects TRBV18 to TRBJ2-7, with D hard to call. In germline, CDR1 is KGHSH, CDR2 LQKENI. The CDR3 spans 14 residues. V lost 0 bases and J 1 base, leaving 7 bases between the germline ends.

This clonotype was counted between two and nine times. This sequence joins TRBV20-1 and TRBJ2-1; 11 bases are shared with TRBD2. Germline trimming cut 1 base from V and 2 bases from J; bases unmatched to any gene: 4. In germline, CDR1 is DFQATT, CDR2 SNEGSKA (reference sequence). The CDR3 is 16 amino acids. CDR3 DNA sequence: TGCAGTGCTAGAGTCCGTAGCGGGAGGGCCTACAATGAGCAGTTCTTC. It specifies CSARVRSGRAYNEQFF.

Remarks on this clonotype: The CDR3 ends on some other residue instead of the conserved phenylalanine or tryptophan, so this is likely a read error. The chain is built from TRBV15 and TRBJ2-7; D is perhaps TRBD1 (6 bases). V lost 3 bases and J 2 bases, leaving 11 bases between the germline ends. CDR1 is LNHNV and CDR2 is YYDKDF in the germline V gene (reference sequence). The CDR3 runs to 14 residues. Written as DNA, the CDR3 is TGTGCCACCAGCAGCCGGGACACCCCCTACGAGCAGTACCTC. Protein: CATSSRDTPYEQYL.

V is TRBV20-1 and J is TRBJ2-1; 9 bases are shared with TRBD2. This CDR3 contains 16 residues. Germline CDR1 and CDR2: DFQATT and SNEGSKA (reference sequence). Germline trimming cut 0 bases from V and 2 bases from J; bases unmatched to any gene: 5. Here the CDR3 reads CSARDLLAGTYNEQFF. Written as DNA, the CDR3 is TGCAGTGCTAGAGATCTACTAGCGGGTACCTACAATGAGCAGTTCTTC.

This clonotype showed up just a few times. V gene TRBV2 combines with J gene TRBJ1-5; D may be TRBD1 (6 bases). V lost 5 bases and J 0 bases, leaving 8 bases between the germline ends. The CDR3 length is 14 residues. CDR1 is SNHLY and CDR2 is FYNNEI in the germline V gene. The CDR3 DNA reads TGTGCCAGCAGTCAGGGGAATAGCAATCAGCCCCAGCATTTT. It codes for CASSQGNSNQPQHF.

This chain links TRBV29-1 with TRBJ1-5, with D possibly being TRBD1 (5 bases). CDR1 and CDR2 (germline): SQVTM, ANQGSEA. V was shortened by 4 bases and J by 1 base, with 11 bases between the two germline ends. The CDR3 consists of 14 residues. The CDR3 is CSVAPRGSNQPQHF. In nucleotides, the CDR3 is TGCAGCGTTGCGCCGAGGGGAAGCAATCAGCCCCAGCATTTT.

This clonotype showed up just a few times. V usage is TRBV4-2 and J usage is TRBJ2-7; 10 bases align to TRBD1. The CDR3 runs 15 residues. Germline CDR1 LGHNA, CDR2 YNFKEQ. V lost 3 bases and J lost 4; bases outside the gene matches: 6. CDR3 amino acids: CASSHGTGAGYEQYF. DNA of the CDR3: TGTGCCAGCAGCCACGGGACAGGGGCGGGTTACGAGCAGTACTTC.

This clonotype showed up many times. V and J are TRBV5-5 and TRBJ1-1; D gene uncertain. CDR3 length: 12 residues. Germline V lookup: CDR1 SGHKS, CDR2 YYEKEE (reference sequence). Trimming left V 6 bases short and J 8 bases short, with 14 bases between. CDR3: CASTLGRPEAFF. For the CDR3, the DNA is TGTGCCAGCACACTGGGAAGGCCCGAAGCTTTCTTT.

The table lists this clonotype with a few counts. CDR3: CASSPKVSWGGANVLTF. In DNA, the CDR3 is TGTGCCAGCAGCCCGAAGGTCTCGTGGGGTGGGGCCAACGTCCTGACTTTC. The chain carries TRBV7-9 and TRBJ2-6; no reliable D call. The CDR3 sequence is 17 residues long. The germline V and J ends were trimmed by 5 bases and 3 bases, with 17 bases remaining between them. The germline CDR1 and CDR2 sequences are SEHNR and FQNEAQ (reference sequence).

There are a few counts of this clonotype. The chain's CDR3 is CATSRQVYGTEAFF. CDR3 in DNA: TGTGCCACCAGCAGGCAAGTGTATGGGACTGAAGCTTTCTTT. The genes are TRBV15 and TRBJ1-1; D is ambiguous. The CDR3 loop spans 14 amino acids. Trimming took off 3 bases at V and 5 bases at J, with 13 bases between the two ends. Germline V CDR1 and CDR2: LNHNV, YYDKDF (reference sequence). The variable domain in full, completed from reference TRBV15 and TRBJ1-1, reads DAMVIQNPRYQVTQFGKPVTLSCSQTLNHNVMYWYQQKSSQAPKLLFHYYDKDFNNEADTPDNFQSRRPNTSFCFLDIRSPGLGDTAMYLCATSRQVYGTEAFFGQGTRLTVV.

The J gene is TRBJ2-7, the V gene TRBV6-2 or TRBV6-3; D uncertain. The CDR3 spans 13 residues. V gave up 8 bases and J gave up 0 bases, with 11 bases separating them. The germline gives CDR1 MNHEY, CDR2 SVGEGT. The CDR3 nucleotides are TGTGCCAGCGCCAGGTTCGGCTCCTACGAGCAGTACTTC. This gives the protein CASARFGSYEQYF.

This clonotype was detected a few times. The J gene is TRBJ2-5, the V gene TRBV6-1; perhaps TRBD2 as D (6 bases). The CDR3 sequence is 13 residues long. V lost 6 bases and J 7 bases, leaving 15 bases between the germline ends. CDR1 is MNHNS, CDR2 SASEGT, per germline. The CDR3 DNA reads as TGTGCCAGCAGACCCGGCGGGGCAGGGACCCAGTACTTC. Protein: CASRPGGAGTQYF.

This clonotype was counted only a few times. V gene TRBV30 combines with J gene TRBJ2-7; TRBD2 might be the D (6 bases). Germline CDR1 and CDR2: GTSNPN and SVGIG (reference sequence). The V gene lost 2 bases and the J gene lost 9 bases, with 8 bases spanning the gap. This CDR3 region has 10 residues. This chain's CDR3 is CAWSRDWQYF. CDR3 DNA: TGTGCCTGGAGTAGGGACTGGCAGTACTTC.

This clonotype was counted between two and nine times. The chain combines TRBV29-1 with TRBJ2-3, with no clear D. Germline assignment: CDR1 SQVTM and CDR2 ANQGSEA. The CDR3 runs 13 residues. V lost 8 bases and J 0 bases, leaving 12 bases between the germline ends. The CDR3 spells CSISRGSTDTQYF. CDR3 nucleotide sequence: TGCAGCATATCTAGAGGTAGCACAGATACGCAGTATTTT.

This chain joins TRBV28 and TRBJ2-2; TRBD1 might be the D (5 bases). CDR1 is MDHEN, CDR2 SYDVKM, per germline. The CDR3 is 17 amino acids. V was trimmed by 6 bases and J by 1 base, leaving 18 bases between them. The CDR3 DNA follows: TGTGCCAGCAGCAACCTATTAGGGCAGGGGAACACCGGGGAGCTGTTTTTT. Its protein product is CASSNLLGQGNTGELFF.

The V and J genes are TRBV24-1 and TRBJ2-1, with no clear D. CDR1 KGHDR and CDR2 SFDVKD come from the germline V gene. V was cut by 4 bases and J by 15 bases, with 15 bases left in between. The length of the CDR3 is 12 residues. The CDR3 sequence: CATSDSGSRPFF. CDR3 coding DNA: TGTGCCACCAGTGACTCCGGGTCCCGGCCGTTCTTC.

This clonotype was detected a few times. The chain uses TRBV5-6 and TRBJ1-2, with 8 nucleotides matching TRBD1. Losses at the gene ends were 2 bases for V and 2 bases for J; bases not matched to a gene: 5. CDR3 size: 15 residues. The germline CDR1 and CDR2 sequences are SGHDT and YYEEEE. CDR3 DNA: TGTGCCAGCAGCTTACAGGGGGGTAAGAACTATGGCTACACCTTC. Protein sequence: CASSLQGGKNYGYTF.

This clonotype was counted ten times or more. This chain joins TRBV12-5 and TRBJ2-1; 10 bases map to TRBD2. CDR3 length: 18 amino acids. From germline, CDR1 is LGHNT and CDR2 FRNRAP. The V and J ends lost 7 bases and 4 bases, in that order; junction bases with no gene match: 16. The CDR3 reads CASALRLAGAGGYNEQFF. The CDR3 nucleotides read TGTGCTAGTGCCCTTCGGCTAGCGGGAGCCGGGGGGTACAATGAGCAGTTCTTC.

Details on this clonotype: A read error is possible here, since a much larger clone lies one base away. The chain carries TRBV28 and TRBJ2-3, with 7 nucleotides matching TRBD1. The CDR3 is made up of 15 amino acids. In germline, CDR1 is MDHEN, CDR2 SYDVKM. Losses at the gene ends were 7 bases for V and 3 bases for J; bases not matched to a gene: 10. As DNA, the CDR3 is TGTGCCAGCATTCCCCCCGGGACAGAGACAGATACGCAGTATTTT. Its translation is CASIPPGTETDTQYF.

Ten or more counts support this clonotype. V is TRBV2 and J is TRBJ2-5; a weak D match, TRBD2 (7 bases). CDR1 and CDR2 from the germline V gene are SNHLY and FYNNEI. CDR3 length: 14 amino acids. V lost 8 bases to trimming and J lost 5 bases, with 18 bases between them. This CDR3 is CASWLARGAETQYF. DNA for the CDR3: TGTGCCAGCTGGCTCGCCCGGGGGGCGGAGACCCAGTACTTC.

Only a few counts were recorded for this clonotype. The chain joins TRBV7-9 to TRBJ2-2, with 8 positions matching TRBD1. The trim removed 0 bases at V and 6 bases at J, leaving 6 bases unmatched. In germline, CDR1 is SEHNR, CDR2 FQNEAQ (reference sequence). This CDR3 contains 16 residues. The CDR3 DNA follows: TGTGCCAGCAGCTTAGCCGGGACAGGCTTCCCCGGGGAGCTGTTTTTT. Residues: CASSLAGTGFPGELFF. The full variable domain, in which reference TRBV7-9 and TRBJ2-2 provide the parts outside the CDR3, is DTGVSQNPRHKITKRGQNVTFRCDPISEHNRLYWYRQTLGQGPEFLTYFQNEAQLEKSRLLSDRFSAERPKGSFSTLEIQRTEQGDSAMYLCASSLAGTGFPGELFFGEGSRLTVL.

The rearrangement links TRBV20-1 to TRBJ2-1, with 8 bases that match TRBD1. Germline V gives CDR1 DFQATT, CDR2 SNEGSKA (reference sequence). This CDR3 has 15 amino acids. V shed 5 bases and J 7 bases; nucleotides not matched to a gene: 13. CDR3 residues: CSASGTGLFYNEQFF. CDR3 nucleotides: TGCAGTGCTTCAGGGACAGGCTTGTTTTATAATGAGCAGTTCTTC.

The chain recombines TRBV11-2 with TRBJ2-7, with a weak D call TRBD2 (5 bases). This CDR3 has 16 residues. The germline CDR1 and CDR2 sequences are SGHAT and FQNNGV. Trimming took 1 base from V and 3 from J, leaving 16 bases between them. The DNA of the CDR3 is TGTGCCAGCAGCTTAGGTCCCCTCACGGGATACTACGAGCAGTACTTC. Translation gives CASSLGPLTGYYEQYF.

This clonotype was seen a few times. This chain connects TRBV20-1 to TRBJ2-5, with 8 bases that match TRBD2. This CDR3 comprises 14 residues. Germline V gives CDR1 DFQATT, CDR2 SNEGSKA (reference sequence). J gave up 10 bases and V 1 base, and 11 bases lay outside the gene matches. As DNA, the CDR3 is TGCAGTGCTAGAGGGCCGGGAGGGATAGAGGGCCAGTACTTC. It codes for CSARGPGGIEGQYF.